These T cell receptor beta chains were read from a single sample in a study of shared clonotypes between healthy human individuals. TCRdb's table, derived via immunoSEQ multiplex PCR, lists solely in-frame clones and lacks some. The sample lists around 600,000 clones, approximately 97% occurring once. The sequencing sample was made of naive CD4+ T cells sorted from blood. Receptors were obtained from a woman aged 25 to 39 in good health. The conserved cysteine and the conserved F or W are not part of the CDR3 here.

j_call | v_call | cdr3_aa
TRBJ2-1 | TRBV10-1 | ASCHSGSFSPNEQF
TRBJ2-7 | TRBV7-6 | ASSNLQGPEQY
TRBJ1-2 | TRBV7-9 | ASSFDRVSGYT
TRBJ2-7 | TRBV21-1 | ASSTAISYEQY
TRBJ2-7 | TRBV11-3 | ASSSSPGQGPYEQY
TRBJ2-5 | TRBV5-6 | ASSEDRVEETQY
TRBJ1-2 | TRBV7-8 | ARELGQPGQDYGYT
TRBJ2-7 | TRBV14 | ASSSGNSYEQY
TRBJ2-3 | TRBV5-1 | ASSPVLAGGTDTQY
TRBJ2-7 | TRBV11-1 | ASSPMTGGSYEQY
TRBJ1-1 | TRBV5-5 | ASSLLRARDTDRAF
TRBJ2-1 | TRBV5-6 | ASSFWRIQHNEQF
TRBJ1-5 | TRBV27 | ASRRDRRSNQPQH
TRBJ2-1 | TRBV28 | ASTTGAEPYNEQF
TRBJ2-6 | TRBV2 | ASRWTGQTGANVLT
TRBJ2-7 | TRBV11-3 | ASSPAGGYEQY
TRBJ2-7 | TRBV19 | ASRLAGVMY
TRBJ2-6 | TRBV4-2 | ASSQDSGTSGANVLT
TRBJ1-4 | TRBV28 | ASSPPRGNEKLF
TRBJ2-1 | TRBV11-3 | ASSESQSSYNEQF
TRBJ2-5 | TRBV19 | ASRGNEETQY
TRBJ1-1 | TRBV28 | ASSLIEGAEAF
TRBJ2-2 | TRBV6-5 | ASWDFTGELF
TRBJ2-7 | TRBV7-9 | ASSLGPGGVYEQY
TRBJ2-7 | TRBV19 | ASSQTSPSYEQY
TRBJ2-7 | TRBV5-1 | ASRPDNYEQY
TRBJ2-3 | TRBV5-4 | ATSKQGVSTDTQY
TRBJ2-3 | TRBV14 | ASSQEWGLAGADTQY
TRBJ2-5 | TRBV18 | ASSPPGQQETQY
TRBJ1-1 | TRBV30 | AWRLNTEAF
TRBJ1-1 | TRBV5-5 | ASSSQGAMVNTEAF
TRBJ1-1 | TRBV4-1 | ASSQDDAGRAF
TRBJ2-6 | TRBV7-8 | ASSHPSGANVLT
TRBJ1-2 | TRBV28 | ASSFTDYGYT
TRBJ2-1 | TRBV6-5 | ASSSGPGYEQF
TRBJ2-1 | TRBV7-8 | ASSLGYRGGSHEQF
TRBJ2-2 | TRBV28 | ASSSGVPTGELF
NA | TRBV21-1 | ASSKVQGAYEQY
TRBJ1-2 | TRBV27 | ASSLGPGNYGYT
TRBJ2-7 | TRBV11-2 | ASRWGLGEQY
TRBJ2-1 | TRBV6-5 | ASRGNEQF
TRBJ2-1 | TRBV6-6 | ASSIPGQGYNEQF
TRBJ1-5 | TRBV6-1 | ASSEITAHQPQH
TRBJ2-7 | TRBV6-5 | ASSSDKSSYEQY
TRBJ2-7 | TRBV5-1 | ASSLEGTRRSYEQY
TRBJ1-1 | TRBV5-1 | ASSLSWRQGSVTEAF
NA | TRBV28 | ASSTPGQGHSYEQY
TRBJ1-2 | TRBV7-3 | ASSLTGSNYGYT
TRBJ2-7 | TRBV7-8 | ASSLGVGDRAEQY
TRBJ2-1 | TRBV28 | ASSRTSGRARGNEQF
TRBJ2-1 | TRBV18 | ASSSRENNEQF
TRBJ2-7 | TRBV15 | ATGQGSHYEQY
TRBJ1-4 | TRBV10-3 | AISERGGLTTNEKLF